This T cell receptor beta chain was recovered during a study of CD8+ T cells in alopecia areata. Overall study: Patients in the study were on tofacitinib for 6 to 18 months, then off it for 6 months.

The germline V gene encodes CDR1 MDHEN and CDR2 SYDVKM. Trimming took 6 bases from V and 2 from J; bases not matched to a gene: 10. The CDR3 covers 16 residues. RNA was extracted and reverse transcribed into cDNA as the sequencing template. The repertoire was sequenced with immunoSEQ multiplex PCR; TCRdb's copy has only in-frame clones and lacks some. Here the sample spans some 200,000 clones, around 56% being singletons. General observations from the study: Many expanded lesional clones persisted in scalp and blood during tofacitinib treatment.

This clone has a handful of counts. Its antigen is currently unknown. Treatment noted: oral pan-JAK inhibitor, 5-10 mg twice daily. Individuals with alopecia areata gave both lesional scalp punch biopsies and peripheral blood for collection. This receptor was taken from a human donor with alopecia areata. The specimen was CD4+ T cells sorted from blood, collected at week 4, from a patient treated with tofacitinib. The V gene is TRBV28, the J gene TRBJ2-4; 7 bases match TRBD2. The DNA of the CDR3 is TGTGCCAGCAGCCCCCCCGGGGGAGGGACCAAAAACATTCAGTACTTC. Residues: CASSPPGGGTKNIQYF.